This T cell receptor (beta chain) was identified in a study of T-cell memory formation after mild COVID-19. Study overall: The TCR clusters were mostly specific to one donor. Points from the study as a whole: Among clones peaking at day 37 in the second wave, SARS-CoV-2 specificity remained unconfirmed.

The germline V gene encodes CDR1 SEHNR and CDR2 FQNEAQ (reference sequence). This CDR3 has 13 amino acids. V gave up 5 bases and J gave up 12 bases, with 20 bases separating them. Regarding this clonotype: The antigen is not known.

From 5'RACE with constant-segment primers came TCR alpha and TCR beta cDNA libraries that carried sample barcodes and UMIs. TCRdb reanalysed the 5' RACE reads using MiXCR and keeps one entry per CDR3 protein. The data show approximately 150,000 distinct CDR3 sequences, about a fifth seen once. This chain links TRBV7-9 with TRBJ2-7; possible D gene TRBD1, 5 bases. The receptor was isolated from an adult woman who had mild COVID-19 (a few samples of this study predate the infection). Cell type and time point are not known. Sequenced: PBMCs or a T cell subset sorted from them (not recorded which). CDR3 residues: CASSDDRGTGAYF. CDR3 nucleotide sequence: TGTGCCAGCAGCGACGATAGGGGAACAGGCGCGTACTTC.